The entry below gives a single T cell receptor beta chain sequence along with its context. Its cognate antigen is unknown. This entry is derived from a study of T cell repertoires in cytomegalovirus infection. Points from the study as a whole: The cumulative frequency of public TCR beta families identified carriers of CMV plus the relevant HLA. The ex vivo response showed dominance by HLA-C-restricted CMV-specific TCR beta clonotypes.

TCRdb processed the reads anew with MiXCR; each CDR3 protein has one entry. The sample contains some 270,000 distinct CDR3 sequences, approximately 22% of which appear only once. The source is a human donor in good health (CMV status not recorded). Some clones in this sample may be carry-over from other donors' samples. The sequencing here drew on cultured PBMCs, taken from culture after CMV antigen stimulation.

The CDR3 DNA is TGTGCCAGCTCCCAACCCAGCGGGAGGTTAAGCACAGATACGCAGTATTTT. The encoded protein is CASSQPSGRLSTDTQYF. The rearrangement uses TRBV18 and TRBJ2-3; 9 nucleotides align to TRBD2. The germline V gene has CDR1 KGHSH and CDR2 LQKENI. The CDR3 has 17 amino acids. V shed 6 bases, J shed 0 bases, and the junction held 10 bases outside the gene matches.